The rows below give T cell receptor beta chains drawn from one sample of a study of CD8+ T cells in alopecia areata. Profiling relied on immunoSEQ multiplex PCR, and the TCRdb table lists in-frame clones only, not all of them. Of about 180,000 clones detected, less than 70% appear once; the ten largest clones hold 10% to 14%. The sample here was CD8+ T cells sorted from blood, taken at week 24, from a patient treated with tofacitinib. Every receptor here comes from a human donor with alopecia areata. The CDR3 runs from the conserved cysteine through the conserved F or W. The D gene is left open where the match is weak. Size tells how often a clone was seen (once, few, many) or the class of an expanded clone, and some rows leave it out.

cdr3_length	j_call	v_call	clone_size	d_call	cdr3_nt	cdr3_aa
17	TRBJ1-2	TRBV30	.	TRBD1	TGTGCCTGGAGGGATAGACAGGGGGTGCGGCCGGCGTATGGCTACACCTTC	CAWRDRQGVRPAYGYTF
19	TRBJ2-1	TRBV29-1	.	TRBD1	TGCAGCGTTGTCTCCAGACAGGGGGAATTCCAGGGGTCCTACAATGAGCAGTTCTTC	CSVVSRQGEFQGSYNEQFF
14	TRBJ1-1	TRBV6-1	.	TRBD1	TGTGCCAGCCAAAGACAGGGCATGAACACTGAAGCTTTCTTT	CASQRQGMNTEAFF
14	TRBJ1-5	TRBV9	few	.	TGTGCCAGCAGCCCCTCAGGGATTAATCAGCCCCAGCATTTT	CASSPSGINQPQHF
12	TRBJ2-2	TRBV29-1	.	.	TGCAGCGTTGAACAGGACACCGGGGAGCTGTTTTTT	CSVEQDTGELFF
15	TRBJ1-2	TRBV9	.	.	TGTGCCAGCAGCGTAGGGGGAAGTGAAAGCTATGGCTACACCTTC	CASSVGGSESYGYTF
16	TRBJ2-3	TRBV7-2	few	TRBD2	TGTGCCAGCAGCTTCGGACCACCGGGGAGGGCAGATACGCAGTATTTT	CASSFGPPGRADTQYF
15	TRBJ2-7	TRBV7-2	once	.	TGTGCCAGCAGCTTAGTTGACAGCGCCTTCTACGAGCAGTACTTC	CASSLVDSAFYEQYF
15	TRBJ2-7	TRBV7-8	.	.	TGTGCCAGCAGCTTAGGGGGCGGCAGGGGCGACGAGCAGTACTTC	CASSLGGGRGDEQYF
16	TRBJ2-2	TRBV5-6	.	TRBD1	TGTGCCAGCAGCTTGGAATCACAGGGGATCACCGGGGAGCTGTTTTTT	CASSLESQGITGELFF
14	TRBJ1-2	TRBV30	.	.	TGTGCCTGGGACGAGACTTCAGGGTTTTCTGGCTACACCTTC	CAWDETSGFSGYTF
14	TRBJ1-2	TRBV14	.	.	TGTGCCAGCAGCCAAGATAGCCGAAACTATGGCTACACCTTC	CASSQDSRNYGYTF
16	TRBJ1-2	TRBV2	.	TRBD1	TGTGCCAGCCCACGAGTCCTGACAGGGGTGGGGTATGGCTACACCTTC	CASPRVLTGVGYGYTF
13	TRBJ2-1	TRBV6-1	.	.	TGTGCCAGCAGCAGGGTCACCTACAATGAGCAGTTCTTC	CASSRVTYNEQFF
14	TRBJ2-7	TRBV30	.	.	TGTGCCTGGAGTGTAGGAGGCGGCCACTACGAGCAGTACTTC	CAWSVGGGHYEQYF
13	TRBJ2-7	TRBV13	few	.	TGTGCCAGCAGCCCAGAGGGGGGAGACGAGCAGTACTTC	CASSPEGGDEQYF
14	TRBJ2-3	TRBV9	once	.	TGTGCCAGCAGGCCGGGACATAGCACAGATACGCAGTATTTT	CASRPGHSTDTQYF
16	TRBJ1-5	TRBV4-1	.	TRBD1	TGCGCCAGCAGCCAAGATGGGACAGGGGAGTTACAGCCCCAGCATTTT	CASSQDGTGELQPQHF
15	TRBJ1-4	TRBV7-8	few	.	TGTGCCAGCAGCTTAAGAGCTGGAGAGGAGGAAAAACTGTTTTTT	CASSLRAGEEEKLFF
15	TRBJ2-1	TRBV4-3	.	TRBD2	TGCGCCAGCAGCGGGTCTAGCGGGAGCTACAATGAGCAGTTCTTC	CASSGSSGSYNEQFF
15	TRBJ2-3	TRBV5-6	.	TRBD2	TGTGCCAGCAGGCCAAGCGGGGGAAGCACAGATACGCAGTATTTT	CASRPSGGSTDTQYF